This T cell receptor beta chain emerged from a study of T-cell reconstitution after alpha-beta-depleted transplantation in children. On this clonotype itself: Its antigen is not identified.

Study-wide results and caveats: T-cell counts and diversity at one year post-transplant came mainly from newly produced T cells. Surviving recipient T cells and thymic progenitors accounted for the high day-60 TCRbeta diversity observed in some patients. After transplant, at about two months, alpha-beta T cells were reportedly derived from several hundred expanded graft clones.

Researchers prepared the TCRbeta library using unique molecular identifiers, the study reports. TCRdb redid the calling of the PCR reads with MiXCR, one entry per CDR3 protein. The repertoire holds about 830,000 distinct CDR3 sequences, with 15% to 20% as singletons. The CDR3 runs to 15 residues. V was pared by 5 bases and J by 1 base, with 15 bases between. The source of this sequence is a male patient aged 10 to 17 who had a stem cell transplant for acute lymphoblastic leukemia, so the T cells may come from the graft donor. The sequences come from PBMCs, mostly from graft donor cells, collected 360 days after TCRalphabeta/CD19-depleted stem cell transplant. The chain carries TRBV12-3 or TRBV12-4 and TRBJ2-7; possible D gene TRBD2, 6 bases. The CDR3 bases are TGTGCCAGCAGTCTGACCGGGGCGGGGTCCTACGAGCAGTACTTC. Its protein product is CASSLTGAGSYEQYF.